The 26 T cell receptor beta chains in this list originate from one sample, sequenced in a study of shared clonotypes between healthy human individuals. The data were produced by immunoSEQ multiplex PCR, yet TCRdb's version contains in-frame clones alone and is incomplete. The table includes roughly 100,000 clones, just over 65% detected once. Sequencing used memory CD8+ T cells sorted from blood. Subset here: CD45RO+ cells pooled with CCR7-negative TemRA cells. Receptor source: a woman between 25 and 40 years old in good health.

This chain uses TRBV30 with TRBJ2-7; no definite D call. Germline loops: CDR1 GTSNPN, CDR2 SVGIG (reference sequence). The CDR3 consists of 13 residues. The V end lost 7 bases, the J end lost 4 bases, and 17 bases lay between the germline ends. The CDR3 DNA reads TGTGCCTACGGTGTAGGGTTCTCGTACGAGCAGTACTTC. This sequence encodes CAYGVGFSYEQYF.

The chain has TRBV18 and TRBJ1-5; the D gene is possibly TRBD1 (6 bases). The germline V gene encodes CDR1 KGHSH and CDR2 LQKENI. The CDR3 extends over 15 amino acids. V was trimmed by 1 base and J by 3 bases, leaving 10 bases between them. The CDR3 region has the DNA TGTGCCAGCTCACCACGACAGGCTTACAATCAGCCCCAGCATTTT. Its translation: CASSPRQAYNQPQHF.

This clone showed up just once. The rearrangement joins TRBV5-1 to TRBJ2-7, with D tentatively TRBD1 (6 bases). The CDR3 loop spans 14 amino acids. CDR1 is SGHRS, CDR2 YFSETQ, per germline. The V gene lost 0 bases and the J gene lost 4 bases, with 11 bases spanning the gap. The CDR3 reads CASSLGRGRYEQYF. The CDR3 nucleotides read TGCGCCAGCAGCTTGGGCAGGGGTCGGTACGAGCAGTACTTC.

This clone was seen a handful of times. The chain is built from TRBV2 and TRBJ1-4; TRBD1 matches 7 bases. Germline values: CDR1 SNHLY, CDR2 FYNNEI. Trimming took 1 base from V and 5 from J; bases not matched to a gene: 4. This CDR3 spans 15 amino acids. This CDR3 reads CASSEVTGPNEKLFF. The DNA for the CDR3 is TGTGCCAGCAGTGAAGTGACAGGGCCGAATGAAAAACTGTTTTTT.

This chain links TRBV28 with TRBJ2-7, with D perhaps TRBD2 (5 bases). In germline, CDR1 is MDHEN, CDR2 SYDVKM. The CDR3 extends over 16 amino acids. The V end lost 6 bases, the J end lost 3 bases, and 21 bases lay between the germline ends. The CDR3 sequence: CASSPLRKKRVYEQYF. In nucleotides, the CDR3 is TGTGCCAGCAGCCCCCTTCGGAAGAAGAGGGTCTACGAGCAGTACTTC.

V and J are TRBV10-3 and TRBJ2-5, with D maybe TRBD2 (6 bases). Germline CDR1 is ENHRY and CDR2 is SYGVKD. The V end was cut by 0 bases, the J end by 4 bases, with 12 bases between. The CDR3 consists of 15 residues. This chain's CDR3 is CAISESTGVRETQYF. CDR3 DNA: TGTGCCATCAGTGAGTCGACGGGAGTTCGAGAGACCCAGTACTTC.

The chain recombines TRBV27 with TRBJ2-1; 11 nucleotides agree with TRBD2. The CDR3 consists of 16 residues. In germline, CDR1 is MNHEY, CDR2 SMNVEV (reference sequence). J gave up 6 bases and V 0 bases, and 4 bases lay outside the gene matches. CDR3 DNA: TGTGCCAGCAGTTTATCACTAGCGGGAGTGGGCAATGAGCAGTTCTTC. Amino acids: CASSLSLAGVGNEQFF.

The chain uses TRBV27 and TRBJ2-1; 11 nucleotides align to TRBD2. Trimming removed 3 bases from V and 6 bases from J; junction bases left unmatched: 7. Germline V gene lookup returns CDR1 MNHEY and CDR2 SMNVEV (reference sequence). This CDR3 has 16 amino acids. DNA of the CDR3: TGTGCCAGCAGTTTCATAGCGGGAGGGCCGGTCAATGAGCAGTTCTTC. It yields the protein CASSFIAGGPVNEQFF.

This clone has a handful of counts. The chain employs TRBV27 and TRBJ2-5; D gene uncertain. This CDR3 is built from 15 residues. Germline V gene lookup returns CDR1 MNHEY and CDR2 SMNVEV (reference sequence). V shed 2 bases and J shed 2 bases, with 12 bases lying between them. CDR3 residues: CASSLTIEDQETQYF. CDR3 nucleotides: TGTGCCAGCAGTTTAACGATCGAGGATCAAGAGACCCAGTACTTC.

This clone was counted only a few times. The V and J genes are TRBV15 and TRBJ2-3; a weak D match, TRBD1 (5 bases). CDR1 is LNHNV and CDR2 is YYDKDF in the germline V gene (reference sequence). Trimming stripped 0 bases from V and 4 bases from J, with 14 bases between. The CDR3 length is 16 residues. The CDR3 here is CATSRDKDQGSDTQYF. Written as DNA, the CDR3 is TGTGCCACCAGCAGAGATAAGGACCAGGGTTCAGATACGCAGTATTTT.

The chain uses TRBV2 and TRBJ1-3; D unclear. Trimming shortened V by 1 base and J by 0 bases, and 7 bases separated the two germline ends. CDR1 is SNHLY and CDR2 is FYNNEI in the germline V gene. There are 15 residues in the CDR3. The CDR3 sequence: CASSEGLSSGNTIYF. DNA of the CDR3: TGTGCCAGCAGTGAAGGGCTGAGCTCTGGAAACACCATATATTTT.

J is TRBJ2-2 and V is TRBV25-1; 12 nucleotides align to TRBD2. CDR1 MGHDK and CDR2 SYGVNS come from the germline V gene. The length of the CDR3 is 16 residues. With V trimmed by 4 bases and J by 6 bases, 6 bases remained unmatched. The CDR3 DNA follows: TGTGCCAGCAGTGGTCTAGCGGGAGGGCCCCCCGGGGAGCTGTTTTTT. Translated: CASSGLAGGPPGELFF.

The rearrangement uses TRBV4-1 and TRBJ1-1, with D unclear. Looked up from germline, CDR1 is MGHRA and CDR2 is YSYEKL. Trimming took 5 bases from V and 0 from J, leaving 13 bases between them. The CDR3 sequence is 15 residues long. The DNA of the CDR3 is TGCGCCAGCAGCTCTCGCGAAGGGTTGAACACTGAAGCTTTCTTT. Residues: CASSSREGLNTEAFF.

In its sample, this clone was seen once. The V gene is TRBV28, the J gene TRBJ1-2; D gene uncertain. The CDR3 covers 15 residues. Germline CDR1 and CDR2: MDHEN and SYDVKM. Trimming took 5 bases from V and 5 from J, leaving 18 bases between them. In nucleotides, the CDR3 is TGTGCCAGCAGTCCCCTTCCCGGGAGCCGTTATGGCTACACCTTC. This codes for CASSPLPGSRYGYTF.

This clone came up a few times. The gene calls are TRBV25-1 and TRBJ2-7, with 10 positions matching TRBD2. The CDR3 spans 16 residues. The V segment lost 8 bases and the J segment 2 bases; nucleotides outside the gene matches: 12. From germline, CDR1 is MGHDK and CDR2 SYGVNS. The CDR3 nucleotides read TGTGCCAGCGGGTCGGATCTAGCGGGAGAACCCTACGAGCAGTACTTC. Its protein is CASGSDLAGEPYEQYF.

The chain has TRBV19 and TRBJ2-1, with no clear D. Germline assignment: CDR1 LNHDA and CDR2 SQIVND (reference sequence). The CDR3 runs to 15 residues. With 3 bases removed from V and 4 bases from J, the gap between germline ends came to 13 bases. This CDR3 is CASSIVLGGYNEQFF. CDR3 DNA sequence: TGTGCCAGTAGTATTGTCTTGGGTGGTTACAATGAGCAGTTCTTC.

J is TRBJ2-1 and V is TRBV6-5; 14 nucleotides agree with TRBD2. This CDR3 is 14 amino acids long. Unmatched junction bases numbered 0, after V lost 5 bases and J lost 6 bases. Germline CDR1 reads MNHEY; CDR2 reads SVGAGI. The DNA of the CDR3 is TGTGCCAGCAGTGGACTAGCGGGAGGCAATGAGCAGTTCTTC. Translated: CASSGLAGGNEQFF.

The CDR3 region has the DNA TGTGCCACCCAGGAGGGTCGATACTTC. This translates into CATQEGRYF. V usage is TRBV7-9 and J usage is TRBJ2-5; the D gene is possibly TRBD2 (6 bases). Germline CDR1 reads SEHNR; CDR2 reads FQNEAQ (reference sequence). The CDR3 is 9 residues long. V dropped 10 bases and J dropped 14 bases, with 14 bases sitting between them.

The V and J genes are TRBV6-1 and TRBJ2-1; 11 nucleotides line up with TRBD2. CDR3 length: 15 residues. The germline V gene encodes CDR1 MNHNS and CDR2 SASEGT. Trimming removed 7 bases from V and 5 bases from J; junction bases left unmatched: 7. CDR3 nucleotides: TGTGCCAGCAATCCCGGGACTAGCGGACACAATGAGCAGTTCTTC. Protein product: CASNPGTSGHNEQFF.

The DNA for the CDR3 is TGTGCCAGCAGCTTAGGGGAAGTTCCTTTGTGGGAAAAACTGTTTTTT. Translated, it gives CASSLGEVPLWEKLFF. V gene TRBV7-8 combines with J gene TRBJ1-4; D gene uncertain. Germline values: CDR1 SGHVS, CDR2 FQNEAQ. This CDR3 is 16 amino acids long. V was shortened by 1 base and J by 8 bases, with 17 bases between the two germline ends.

The V and J genes are TRBV6-5 and TRBJ2-7; 8 bases match TRBD1. V lost 5 bases, J lost 2 bases, and 8 bases stayed unmatched. The CDR3 consists of 15 residues. CDR1 and CDR2 from the germline V gene are MNHEY and SVGAGI. The CDR3 here is CASSKDRGLAYEQYF. CDR3 DNA sequence: TGTGCCAGCAGTAAAGACAGGGGCCTCGCCTACGAGCAGTACTTC.

The chain combines TRBV2 with TRBJ2-1; TRBD1 aligns across 7 bases. Germline CDR1 is SNHLY and CDR2 is FYNNEI. Trimming removed 5 bases from V and 6 bases from J; junction bases left unmatched: 7. The CDR3 length is 14 residues. CDR3: CASSLRTGLNEQFF. The CDR3 DNA follows: TGTGCCAGCAGTCTAAGGACAGGTCTCAATGAGCAGTTCTTC.

This clone occurred a few times. The chain joins TRBV13 to TRBJ2-7, with TRBD1 matching 11 bases. Unmatched junction bases numbered 2, after V lost 1 base and J lost 6 bases. This CDR3 has 14 residues. Germline CDR1 and CDR2: PRHDT and FYEKMQ (reference sequence). CDR3 residues: CASSLEGQGGEQYF. The CDR3 region has the DNA TGTGCCAGCAGCTTAGAGGGACAGGGGGGCGAGCAGTACTTC.

This clone appeared many times. This chain connects TRBV5-4 to TRBJ2-1; the match to TRBD1 covers 8 bases. This CDR3 has 15 amino acids. With 3 bases clipped from V and 10 bases from J, the junction kept 12 bases outside the gene matches. Germline lookup yields CDR1 SGHNT and CDR2 YYREEE (reference sequence). CDR3 bases: TGTGCCAGCAGCTGGGGGACAGGCGCCCTTGGGGAGCAGTTCTTC. Protein: CASSWGTGALGEQFF. Complete variable domain (other parts from reference TRBV5-4 and TRBJ2-1): ETGVTQSPTHLIKTRGQQVTLRCSSQSGHNTVSWYQQALGQGPQFIFQYYREEENGRGNFPPRFSGLQFPNYSSELNVNALELDDSALYLCASSWGTGALGEQFFGPGTRLTVL.

This clone has a handful of counts. V is TRBV29-1 and J is TRBJ1-1; no definite D call. Germline V gives CDR1 SQVTM, CDR2 ANQGSEA. Trimming stripped 7 bases from V and 0 bases from J, with 6 bases between. This CDR3 contains 11 residues. The CDR3 protein is CSAPVNTEAFF. CDR3 coding DNA: TGCAGCGCTCCGGTGAACACTGAAGCTTTCTTT.

The rearrangement uses TRBV7-8 and TRBJ1-2; perhaps TRBD1 as D (6 bases). This CDR3 is built from 15 residues. Trimming cost V 1 base and J 6 bases, with 15 bases left between them. Germline V CDR1 and CDR2: SGHVS, FQNEAQ. The CDR3 nucleotides read TGTGCCAGCAGCTTAGGGAGGGGGTACGTTGATGGCTACACCTTC. Its protein product is CASSLGRGYVDGYTF.